Listed here are 24 T cell receptor beta chains from one sample, sequenced in a study of cytomegalovirus exposure and HLA in healthy donors. Here immunoSEQ multiplex PCR was the method, and the copy in TCRdb shows in-frame clones only, minus some. The top ten clones hold more than 6.5% of a sample with about 62,000 clones, approximately 95% of them seen once. Sequencing was performed on PBMCs. The source of these receptors is a woman between 18 and 29 years old in good health and CMV-seropositive.

This chain links TRBV28 with TRBJ2-5; tentative D call: TRBD2 (5 bases). Germline values: CDR1 MDHEN, CDR2 SYDVKM. With 5 bases removed from V and 5 bases from J, the gap between germline ends came to 12 bases. This CDR3 is built from 13 residues. The CDR3 region has the DNA TGTGCCAGCAGTCCAGCCTCGGGGGAGACCCAGTACTTC. Its protein product is CASSPASGETQYF.

The chain has TRBV7-9 and TRBJ2-1; D is possibly TRBD1 (6 bases). V dropped 5 bases and J dropped 4 bases, with 18 bases sitting between them. CDR1 is SEHNR, CDR2 FQNEAQ, per germline (reference sequence). CDR3 length equals 16 residues. The CDR3 DNA is TGTGCCAGCAGCCCTCCAGAGGGGGTAAATTACAATGAGCAGTTCTTC. Translated, it gives CASSPPEGVNYNEQFF.

This clone has only one observation. The chain uses TRBV28 and TRBJ2-7; TRBD1 aligns across 7 bases. Germline values: CDR1 MDHEN, CDR2 SYDVKM. This CDR3 region has 13 residues. After removal of 5 bases from V and 5 bases from J, the junction contained 6 bases not matched to a gene. CDR3 in DNA: TGTGCCAGCAGTAGGGGACAGTTAGACGAGCAGTACTTC. It yields the protein CASSRGQLDEQYF.

The chain couples TRBV7-8 to TRBJ2-7; 8 bases fit TRBD2. V lost 1 base, J lost 2 bases, and 7 bases stayed unmatched. The CDR3 has 16 amino acids. The germline V gene has CDR1 SGHVS and CDR2 FQNEAQ. The CDR3 DNA sequence: TGTGCCAGCAGCTTAGGGTCCAGCGGGAGTGCCTACGAGCAGTACTTC. This translates into CASSLGSSGSAYEQYF.

The genes are TRBV4-1 and TRBJ2-3; 7 bases match TRBD2. V gave up 6 bases and J gave up 6 bases; unmatched junction bases: 15. Germline lookup yields CDR1 MGHRA and CDR2 YSYEKL. This CDR3 region has 16 residues. CDR3 bases: TGCGCCAGCAGGGCCACTAGCGTGACCACCCGGGATACGCAGTATTTT. This translates into CASRATSVTTRDTQYF.

The rearrangement joins TRBV9 to TRBJ2-7; TRBD1 matches at 10 bases. This CDR3 region has 14 residues. The V gene's germline CDR1 is SGDLS and CDR2 YYNGEE. J was trimmed by 3 bases and V by 3 bases; bases with no gene match: 3. The CDR3 sequence is CASSDRDRGYEQYF. The CDR3 nucleotides are TGTGCCAGCAGCGACCGGGACAGGGGCTACGAGCAGTACTTC.

The chain couples TRBV6-1 to TRBJ1-5; TRBD1 agrees at 9 bases. The V gene's germline CDR1 is MNHNS and CDR2 SASEGT. Trimming took 1 base from V and 5 from J; bases not matched to a gene: 6. The length of the CDR3 is 16 residues. The CDR3 loop reads CASSEGTGVFDQPQHF. As DNA, the CDR3 is TGTGCCAGCAGTGAAGGGACAGGGGTTTTCGATCAGCCCCAGCATTTT.

V usage is TRBV11-2 and J usage is TRBJ2-3; the D gene is possibly TRBD1 (5 bases). CDR3 length: 14 amino acids. V gave up 1 base and J gave up 2 bases, with 7 bases separating them. Germline CDR1 SGHAT, CDR2 FQNNGV. Written as DNA, the CDR3 is TGTGCCAGCAGCTTAGTAGGGGACACAGATACGCAGTATTTT. The encoded protein is CASSLVGDTDTQYF.

The chain links TRBV19 to TRBJ1-1; a possible D gene is TRBD1 (6 bases). Trimming pared 1 base from V and 4 bases from J, leaving 10 bases between. The CDR3 totals 14 residues. Germline CDR1 and CDR2: LNHDA and SQIVND (reference sequence). The CDR3 DNA reads TGTGCCAGTAGTATAGCTCAGGGGTTCACTGAAGCTTTCTTT. This sequence encodes CASSIAQGFTEAFF. Together with reference TRBV19 and TRBJ1-1, the CDR3 gives the full variable domain: DGGITQSPKYLFRKEGQNVTLSCEQNLNHDAMYWYRQDPGQGLRLIYYSQIVNDFQKGDIAEGYSVSREKKESFPLTVTSAQKNPTAFYLCASSIAQGFTEAFFGQGTRLTVV.

The rearrangement uses TRBV7-2 and TRBJ2-3; 9 bases map to TRBD2. The V segment lost 5 bases and the J segment 5 bases; nucleotides outside the gene matches: 2. Germline lookup yields CDR1 SGHTA and CDR2 FQGNSA. This CDR3 has 13 residues. CDR3 in DNA: TGTGCCAGCAGCGCGGGGGGGGGAGATACGCAGTATTTT. This gives the protein CASSAGGGDTQYF.

The chain joins TRBV6-1 to TRBJ2-5; possible D gene TRBD2, 5 bases. Trimming took off 7 bases at V and 2 bases at J, with 14 bases between the two ends. Germline V lookup: CDR1 MNHNS, CDR2 SASEGT. The CDR3 length is 14 residues. CDR3 DNA: TGTGCCAGCATTGCCCCCGGGGTTCAAGAGACCCAGTACTTC. Translating it yields CASIAPGVQETQYF.

V usage is TRBV2 and J usage is TRBJ2-2; a possible D gene is TRBD1 (6 bases). CDR1 and CDR2 (germline): SNHLY, FYNNEI. This CDR3 has 15 residues. The V end lost 7 bases, the J end lost 0 bases, and 12 bases lay between the germline ends. CDR3 sequence: CASKGWTANTGELFF. As DNA, the CDR3 is TGTGCCAGCAAGGGGTGGACAGCGAACACCGGGGAGCTGTTTTTT.

This rearrangement joins TRBV5-4 to TRBJ2-5, with 12 bases matching TRBD2. The CDR3 covers 14 residues. The V gene end was trimmed by 4 bases and the J gene end by 4 bases; junction bases not matched to a gene: 2. Looked up from germline, CDR1 is SGHNT and CDR2 is YYREEE (reference sequence). CDR3 bases: TGTGCCAGCAGCCAGGGACTAGCGGGAGAGACCCAGTACTTC. Protein product: CASSQGLAGETQYF.

The J gene is TRBJ1-3, the V gene TRBV28; tentatively, D is TRBD1 (5 bases). This CDR3 has 15 residues. CDR1 is MDHEN and CDR2 is SYDVKM in the germline V gene. V was pared by 5 bases and J by 5 bases, with 16 bases between. The CDR3 DNA reads as TGTGCCAGCAGTCCACCCGGGGACTTCCGAAACACCATATATTTT. Encoded protein: CASSPPGDFRNTIYF.

The chain joins TRBV7-2 to TRBJ2-5; 7 bases are shared with TRBD2. With 1 base clipped from V and 6 bases from J, the junction kept 5 bases outside the gene matches. This CDR3 has 14 residues. The V gene's germline CDR1 is SGHTA and CDR2 FQGNSA. CDR3 sequence (DNA): TGTGCCAGCAGCTTAGGGGGGGGATCAAAGACCCAGTACTTC. This sequence encodes CASSLGGGSKTQYF.

The V call is TRBV27, the J call TRBJ2-3; possible D gene TRBD2, 6 bases. This CDR3 region has 16 residues. CDR1 and CDR2 (germline): MNHEY, SMNVEV (reference sequence). V was shortened by 4 bases and J by 0 bases, with 14 bases between the two germline ends. Written as DNA, the CDR3 is TGTGCCAGCAGTTCAGAGCGGGCCACTAGCACAGATACGCAGTATTTT. Translation gives CASSSERATSTDTQYF.

The V and J genes are TRBV11-2 and TRBJ2-5, with 13 nucleotides matching TRBD2. After removal of 5 bases from V and 3 bases from J, the junction contained 15 bases not matched to a gene. Germline V lookup: CDR1 SGHAT, CDR2 FQNNGV. The CDR3 loop spans 19 amino acids. The chain's CDR3 is CASSLRTSGGLTDKETQYF. CDR3 bases: TGTGCCAGCAGCCTGAGGACTAGCGGGGGACTCACTGATAAAGAGACCCAGTACTTC.

CDR3 nucleotides: TGTGCCAGCAGCGTAACAGCGGGATCCGACGAGCAGTACTTC. Encoded protein: CASSVTAGSDEQYF. The chain is built from TRBV9 and TRBJ2-7, with TRBD2 identical over 7 bases. CDR1 and CDR2 from the germline V gene are SGDLS and YYNGEE. The CDR3 is 14 amino acids. The ends lost 1 base at V and 5 bases at J; junction bases unmatched: 6.

This rearrangement joins TRBV5-1 to TRBJ2-1, with TRBD1 matching 7 bases. CDR1 is SGHRS, CDR2 YFSETQ, per germline. This CDR3 is 16 amino acids long. The ends lost 0 bases at V and 7 bases at J; junction bases unmatched: 10. For the CDR3, the DNA is TGCGCCAGCAGCTTGGAGAGACAGGGAATAGGTAATGAGCAGTTCTTC. Encoded protein: CASSLERQGIGNEQFF.

The rearrangement joins TRBV4-2 to TRBJ2-5, with 12 bases that match TRBD2. Germline values: CDR1 LGHNA, CDR2 YNFKEQ. This CDR3 contains 17 residues. Losses at the gene ends were 4 bases for V and 5 bases for J; bases not matched to a gene: 11. In nucleotides, the CDR3 is TGTGCCAGCAGCCTTCCTAGCGGGAGGGCCGGGAGGGAGACCCAGTACTTC. Its protein product is CASSLPSGRAGRETQYF.

The chain is built from TRBV6-5 and TRBJ2-3, with 7 nucleotides matching TRBD2. The CDR3 covers 16 residues. The V gene end was trimmed by 0 bases and the J gene end by 2 bases; junction bases not matched to a gene: 5. Germline V gene sequence: CDR1 MNHEY, CDR2 SVGAGI. The CDR3 here is CASSYSGGGFTDTQYF. The CDR3 bases are TGTGCCAGCAGTTACTCGGGCGGGGGTTTCACAGATACGCAGTATTTT.

The V call is TRBV30, the J call TRBJ1-1, with 9 bases lining up with TRBD1. This CDR3 is built from 14 residues. Germline CDR1 and CDR2: GTSNPN and SVGIG (reference sequence). Trimming removed 4 bases from V and 5 bases from J; junction bases left unmatched: 8. The CDR3 coding sequence is TGTGCCTGGACCCCGGGACAGGGAAGGACTGAAGCTTTCTTT. Translated, it gives CAWTPGQGRTEAFF.

The CDR3 DNA is TGTGCCAGCAATTCTAGGACAGGGGGCGTTGAAAAACTGTTTTTT. It yields the protein CASNSRTGGVEKLFF. This rearrangement joins TRBV28 to TRBJ1-4, with 11 bases lining up with TRBD1. Germline V gene lookup returns CDR1 MDHEN and CDR2 SYDVKM. The CDR3 has 15 amino acids. Trimming took 7 bases from V and 7 from J; bases not matched to a gene: 8.

The chain uses TRBV27 and TRBJ1-5, with D possibly matching TRBD1 (6 bases). Germline CDR1 MNHEY, CDR2 SMNVEV (reference sequence). The CDR3 runs 13 residues. The germline V and J ends were trimmed by 5 bases and 6 bases, with 11 bases remaining between them. CDR3 loop: CASSGGAGQPQHF. The CDR3, as DNA: TGTGCCAGCAGTGGGGGCGCGGGTCAGCCCCAGCATTTT.